The 8 T cell receptor beta chains in this list originate from one sample, sequenced in a study of blood T cell repertoires in COVID-19 (dated by TCRdb to the early 2020s). The library was generated by the immunoSEQ multiplex PCR assay. In TCRdb, the immuneACCESS table is reduced to in-frame sequences with V and J assigned. These tables do not hold every clone; where another copy was compared, an unresolved V gene accounts for under half, and the others remain unexplained. This sample lists roughly 36,000 clones; 87% were detected once. Together, the top ten hold 24% of the sample. The sequenced sample consisted of peripheral blood. These receptors all stem from a man in his forties or fifties with active or convalescent COVID-19.

The gene calls are TRBV21-1 and TRBJ1-1; the table's TRBD1 call for D was not verified on the DNA. TRBV21-1 is classified as a pseudogene. The CDR3 has 15 residues. The CDR3 spells CASSQGTICGTEAFF. The CDR3 DNA is TGTGCCAGCAGCCAGGGCACAATTTGTGGGACTGAAGCTTTCTTT.

The chain employs TRBV7-2 and TRBJ2-5, with D maybe TRBD1 (5 bases). Germline loops: CDR1 SGHTA, CDR2 FQGNSA. V lost 2 bases and J lost 4, with 17 bases in between. The CDR3 contains 16 residues. CDR3 protein: CASSLLPGPLTETQYF. The CDR3 bases are TGTGCCAGCAGCTTATTGCCAGGGCCTCTTACAGAGACCCAGTACTTC.

The chain has TRBV7-2 and TRBJ2-5; 7 bases fit TRBD2. The CDR3 is 14 amino acids. V dropped 1 base and J dropped 6; count of bases not matched to a gene: 5. Germline CDR1 is SGHTA and CDR2 is FQGNSA. This CDR3 reads CASSLGGGWQTQYF. Written as DNA, the CDR3 is TGTGCCAGCAGCTTAGGGGGGGGGTGGCAGACCCAGTACTTC.

The chain is built from TRBV4-2 and TRBJ1-3; D is uncertain. Germline CDR1 LGHNA, CDR2 YNFKEQ. This CDR3 is built from 15 residues. Deletions cut 0 bases from V and 0 bases from J, with 6 bases between. This CDR3 reads CASSQDFSSGNTIYF. The CDR3 DNA is TGTGCCAGCAGCCAAGATTTCAGCTCTGGAAACACCATATATTTT.

The V gene is TRBV7-3, the J gene TRBJ2-2, with 9 bases identical to TRBD1. The V and J ends lost 5 bases and 7 bases, in that order; junction bases with no gene match: 8. CDR3 length: 15 amino acids. Germline CDR1 reads SGHTA; CDR2 reads FQGTGA. Here the CDR3 reads CASSNGQGRIGELFF. CDR3 coding DNA: TGTGCCAGCAGCAATGGACAGGGGAGGATCGGGGAGCTGTTTTTT.

J is TRBJ1-6 and V is TRBV5-1; tentative D call: TRBD1 (5 bases). The CDR3 is 16 amino acids. Deletions cut 4 bases from V and 8 bases from J, with 19 bases between. The germline V gene encodes CDR1 SGHRS and CDR2 YFSETQ. The CDR3 is CASSPSPGTAHSPLHF. As DNA, the CDR3 is TGCGCCAGCAGCCCCTCCCCCGGGACTGCCCATTCACCCCTCCACTTT. The variable domain in full, completed from reference TRBV5-1 and TRBJ1-6, reads KAGVTQTPRYLIKTRGQQVTLSCSPISGHRSVSWYQQTPGQGLQFLFEYFSETQRNKGNFPGRFSGRQFSNSRSEMNVSTLELGDSALYLCASSPSPGTAHSPLHFGNGTRLTVT.

Comment on this clone: Other DNA sequences from this sample encode an identical CDR3 as well. The rearrangement uses TRBV19 and TRBJ2-1, with 9 positions matching TRBD2. There are 15 residues in the CDR3. The V and J ends lost 9 bases and 5 bases, in that order; junction bases with no gene match: 11. Germline loops: CDR1 LNHDA, CDR2 SQIVND (reference sequence). CDR3 in DNA: TGTGCCAGCCACGGCGCGCGGGGGGGGGACAATGAGCAGTTCTTC. The encoded protein is CASHGARGGDNEQFF.

V gene TRBV10-3 combines with J gene TRBJ1-3; 7 bases are shared with TRBD1. The CDR3 is made up of 16 amino acids. Trimming removed 6 bases from V and 3 bases from J; junction bases left unmatched: 11. Germline CDR1 reads ENHRY; CDR2 reads SYGVKD. The chain's CDR3 is CAIRAGTASFGNTIYF. The CDR3 DNA follows: TGTGCCATCAGAGCCGGGACAGCGTCCTTTGGAAACACCATATATTTT.